These 24 T cell receptor beta chains originate from one sample sequenced in a study of blood T cell repertoires in COVID-19. Profiled with immunoSEQ multiplex PCR; TCRdb holds only in-frame clones, not every one. Of 350,000 to 400,000 clones in the sample, under 90% were seen once. Material for sequencing was PBMCs or T cells enriched from blood (not recorded which). Receptors originate from a woman aged 30 to 39 who had recovered from COVID-19.

A word on this clone: Distinct nucleotide sequences in the sample also encode this CDR3. The chain recombines TRBV5-1 with TRBJ2-7; D gene unclear. The CDR3 runs to 13 residues. V was cut by 0 bases and J by 7 bases, with 11 bases left in between. Germline V gene data show CDR1 as SGHRS and CDR2 as YFSETQ. CDR3 sequence (DNA): TGCGCCAGCAGCTTGGGGTCCGGGTATGAGCAGTACTTC. Translated, it gives CASSLGSGYEQYF.

The chain uses TRBV4-3 and TRBJ2-2, with 8 nucleotides matching TRBD2. V shed 1 base and J 6 bases; nucleotides not matched to a gene: 4. This CDR3 contains 15 residues. CDR1 is LGHNA and CDR2 is YSLEER in the germline V gene. The CDR3 here is CASSQASGGPGELFF. The CDR3 DNA sequence: TGCGCCAGCAGCCAAGCCAGCGGGGGCCCCGGGGAGCTGTTTTTT.

The chain couples TRBV7-8 to TRBJ2-5, with D perhaps TRBD2 (5 bases). The CDR3 loop spans 14 amino acids. CDR1 and CDR2 from the germline V gene are SGHVS and FQNEAQ. V lost 3 bases and J 5 bases, leaving 13 bases between the germline ends. CDR3 region: CASSFIGESETQYF. As DNA, the CDR3 is TGTGCCAGCAGCTTTATCGGGGAATCGGAGACCCAGTACTTC.

V and J are TRBV7-2 and TRBJ2-7, with a weak D call TRBD1 (6 bases). Germline lookup yields CDR1 SGHTA and CDR2 FQGNSA. Trimming took off 1 base at V and 5 bases at J, with 9 bases between the two ends. This CDR3 contains 13 residues. Written as DNA, the CDR3 is TGTGCCAGCAGCTTAGTTACAGGGAACGAGCAGTACTTC. This codes for CASSLVTGNEQYF.

The chain uses TRBV2 and TRBJ2-7; 8 bases map to TRBD1. V was clipped by 4 bases and J by 7 bases; unmatched bases: 6. The CDR3 runs to 13 residues. The germline gives CDR1 SNHLY, CDR2 FYNNEI. The CDR3 is CASSVGQGGEQYF. For the CDR3, the DNA is TGTGCCAGCAGTGTAGGACAGGGCGGTGAGCAGTACTTC.

The V gene is TRBV7-6, the J gene TRBJ1-1, with D tentatively TRBD1 (6 bases). Trimming left V 5 bases short and J 2 bases short, with 9 bases between. This CDR3 has 13 amino acids. In germline, CDR1 is SGHVS, CDR2 FNYEAQ. As DNA, the CDR3 is TGTGCCAGCAGCCGAGGGACAAACACTGAAGCTTTCTTT. Translating gives CASSRGTNTEAFF.

The CDR3 spells CASSAGTGNNYGYTF. In DNA form, the CDR3 reads TGTGCCAGCAGCGCCGGGACAGGGAACAACTATGGCTACACCTTC. The gene calls are TRBV9 and TRBJ1-2; 9 bases agree with TRBD1. Germline trimming cut 3 bases from V and 2 bases from J; bases unmatched to any gene: 5. Germline assignment: CDR1 SGDLS and CDR2 YYNGEE. The CDR3 length is 15 residues.

This sequence joins TRBV19 and TRBJ1-5; 8 bases align to TRBD1. CDR3 length: 14 amino acids. Losses at the gene ends were 5 bases for V and 9 bases for J; bases not matched to a gene: 9. Germline loops: CDR1 LNHDA, CDR2 SQIVND (reference sequence). CDR3 loop: CASSPRDRSGPQHF. In nucleotides, the CDR3 is TGTGCCAGTAGTCCGAGGGACAGGTCCGGGCCCCAGCATTTT.

This chain uses TRBV4-2 with TRBJ1-2, with 8 bases that match TRBD1. CDR3 size: 17 residues. Germline lookup yields CDR1 LGHNA and CDR2 YNFKEQ. Trimming at V came to 4 bases and at J to 5 bases, leaving 15 bases not matched to a gene. The CDR3 DNA is TGTGCCAGCAGCCCCCCAACTAAGACAGGGGAGAGATATGGCTACACCTTC. It specifies CASSPPTKTGERYGYTF.

This chain's CDR3 is CSASTRGGYTEAFF. The CDR3 DNA reads as TGCAGTGCTAGTACCCGGGGGGGGTACACTGAAGCTTTCTTT. V and J are TRBV20-1 and TRBJ1-1, with D perhaps TRBD1 (5 bases). Germline V gene data show CDR1 as DFQATT and CDR2 as SNEGSKA (reference sequence). There are 14 residues in the CDR3. The V gene lost 3 bases and the J gene lost 3 bases, with 14 bases spanning the gap.

This clone was recorded once. The V gene is TRBV19, the J gene TRBJ1-5; D is ambiguous. Trimming left V 3 bases short and J 1 base short, with 7 bases between. This CDR3 is 14 amino acids long. Germline values: CDR1 LNHDA, CDR2 SQIVND (reference sequence). The CDR3 reads CASSIQVSNQPQHF. CDR3 nucleotide sequence: TGTGCCAGTAGTATTCAGGTGAGCAATCAGCCCCAGCATTTT. The variable domain in full, with the rest retrieved from reference TRBV19 and TRBJ1-5, is DGGITQSPKYLFRKEGQNVTLSCEQNLNHDAMYWYRQDPGQGLRLIYYSQIVNDFQKGDIAEGYSVSREKKESFPLTVTSAQKNPTAFYLCASSIQVSNQPQHFGDGTRLSIL.

The chain recombines TRBV2 with TRBJ1-6; D is possibly TRBD1 (6 bases). Trimming cost V 6 bases and J 0 bases, with 24 bases left between them. CDR1 and CDR2 from the germline V gene are SNHLY and FYNNEI. The CDR3 loop spans 20 amino acids. CDR3 nucleotide sequence: TGTGCCAGCAGACGAGGTTTGGACAGCTTAACCCACTCCTATAATTCACCCCTCCACTTT. The encoded protein is CASRRGLDSLTHSYNSPLHF.

The J gene is TRBJ1-1, the V gene TRBV6-5, with 10 bases identical to TRBD1. CDR3 length: 15 amino acids. V was clipped by 5 bases and J by 6 bases; unmatched bases: 9. Germline assignment: CDR1 MNHEY and CDR2 SVGAGI. The CDR3 DNA sequence: TGTGCCAGCAGTCGGCCGGGACAGGGGTTGTCTGAAGCTTTCTTT. Protein: CASSRPGQGLSEAFF.

The rearrangement joins TRBV9 to TRBJ1-2; D is unresolved. Trimming took off 0 bases at V and 7 bases at J, with 16 bases between the two ends. From germline, CDR1 is SGDLS and CDR2 YYNGEE. The CDR3 is 15 residues long. The CDR3 here is CASSVELMGYSGYTF. The CDR3 nucleotides read TGTGCCAGCAGCGTAGAGCTTATGGGTTACAGTGGCTACACCTTC.

V and J are TRBV5-1 and TRBJ1-2; TRBD1 aligns across 10 bases. The CDR3 covers 15 residues. V lost 4 bases and J lost 6; bases outside the gene matches: 9. Germline V gene sequence: CDR1 SGHRS, CDR2 YFSETQ. The CDR3 loop reads CASSRGGTGDHGYTF. Written as DNA, the CDR3 is TGCGCCAGCAGCCGGGGCGGGACAGGGGACCATGGCTACACCTTC.

The chain combines TRBV14 with TRBJ1-4; D uncertain. Trimming took off 2 bases at V and 4 bases at J, with 8 bases between the two ends. The CDR3 sequence is 14 residues long. Germline-derived CDR1 and CDR2 are SGHDN and FVKESK. DNA of the CDR3: TGTGCCAGCAGCCAACGACGCGGTAATGAAAAACTGTTTTTT. It yields the protein CASSQRRGNEKLFF.

This chain connects TRBV9 to TRBJ2-1; 9 nucleotides line up with TRBD1. This CDR3 spans 16 amino acids. The germline V gene encodes CDR1 SGDLS and CDR2 YYNGEE. V gave up 0 bases and J gave up 7 bases; unmatched junction bases: 8. The CDR3 bases are TGTGCCAGCAGCGTAGTGAGGGACAGGGTAGGAAATGAGCAGTTCTTC. As protein: CASSVVRDRVGNEQFF.

The gene calls are TRBV5-1 and TRBJ1-1; TRBD1 might be the D (5 bases). CDR1 and CDR2 from the germline V gene are SGHRS and YFSETQ. This CDR3 has 14 amino acids. Deletions cut 1 base from V and 0 bases from J, with 7 bases between. The CDR3: CASSLRQLNTEAFF. The DNA for the CDR3 is TGCGCCAGCAGCTTGAGACAGTTGAACACTGAAGCTTTCTTT.

This chain uses TRBV7-2 with TRBJ1-6, with unresolved D. The CDR3 runs to 11 residues. Germline assignment: CDR1 SGHTA and CDR2 FQGNSA. Trimming left V 5 bases short and J 14 bases short, with 10 bases between. DNA of the CDR3: TGTGCCAGCAGCGAGGATGTAACCCTCCACTTT. This sequence encodes CASSEDVTLHF.

This chain links TRBV12-2 with TRBJ1-5; TRBD1, the D gene given by the table, was not confirmed from the DNA. TRBV12-2 is a listed pseudogene. The CDR3 loop spans 16 amino acids. CDR3 in amino acids: CASRGWDRAVNQPQHF. In DNA, the CDR3 is TGTGCAAGTCGCGGCTGGGACAGGGCCGTCAATCAGCCCCAGCATTTT.

The genes are TRBV29-1 and TRBJ2-5; D gene ambiguous. Germline V gene lookup returns CDR1 SQVTM and CDR2 ANQGSEA. V was shortened by 5 bases and J by 4 bases, with 11 bases between the two germline ends. CDR3 length equals 12 residues. Written as DNA, the CDR3 is TGCAGCGTTTATAGTCCCGCAGAGACCCAGTACTTC. Protein sequence: CSVYSPAETQYF.

This chain connects TRBV7-2 to TRBJ1-1; D remains unclear. The CDR3 is made up of 14 amino acids. CDR1 SGHTA and CDR2 FQGNSA come from the germline V gene. V was cut by 2 bases and J by 1 base, with 8 bases left in between. CDR3 sequence: CASSLNSQNTEAFF. The CDR3 DNA reads TGTGCCAGCAGCTTAAATTCACAGAACACTGAAGCTTTCTTT.

This clone is a singleton in its sample. The rearrangement links TRBV6-6 to TRBJ2-7; D is perhaps TRBD1 (6 bases). CDR1 is MNHNY, CDR2 SVGAGI, per germline (reference sequence). The CDR3 contains 13 residues. The V end was cut by 4 bases, the J end by 1 base, with 8 bases between. As DNA, the CDR3 is TGTGCCAGCAGTTTAGACAGGTCCTACGAGCAGTACTTC. This gives the protein CASSLDRSYEQYF.

The chain joins TRBV29-1 to TRBJ2-1, with TRBD2 matching over 8 bases. V was pared by 6 bases and J by 3 bases, with 7 bases of the junction left unmatched. The CDR3 is 14 amino acids. From germline, CDR1 is SQVTM and CDR2 ANQGSEA. The CDR3 region is CSVGGGQFYNEQFF. Here the CDR3 DNA reads TGCAGCGTGGGCGGGGGGCAATTCTACAATGAGCAGTTCTTC.